This TCR beta chain is from a study of molecular identifiers for immune sequencing clone quantification. Study observations and caveats: Spiked Jurkat TCR RNA from one cell was reportedly detectable among about 910,000 naive cells.

TCRdb passed the PCR reads through MiXCR, listing each CDR3 protein once. The data contain hundreds of thousands of distinct CDR3 sequences, less than 30% of them singletons. Germline V gene lookup returns CDR1 MNHEY and CDR2 SMNVEV (reference sequence). This CDR3 spans 14 amino acids. V was shortened by 2 bases and J by 6 bases, with 14 bases between the two germline ends. For this clonotype: Its target is not known.

This rearrangement joins TRBV27 to TRBJ2-7; tentatively, D is TRBD1 (6 bases). Material for sequencing was naive CD8+ T cells from blood, with Jurkat cell RNA spiked in. Subset specified: FACS-sorted CD8+CD4-CCR7+CD45RA+ naive T cells. The sequence was obtained from a human donor in good health. Some libraries in this study had Jurkat cell RNA spiked in. Here the CDR3 reads CASSLGGAIGEQYF. The CDR3 bases are TGTGCCAGCAGTTTAGGGGGCGCGATTGGCGAGCAGTACTTC.